The present entry profiles one TCR beta chain with its context. This clone was recorded once. It has no known antigen specificity. No quality values exist for individual bases; no much larger clone is one base distant. This sample stems from a study of T cell responses to AZD1222 COVID-19 vaccine (dated by TCRdb to the early 2020s). As for the study more broadly: AZD1222 recipients whose second dose came at about 4 weeks and those whose second dose came at about 12 weeks were combined into one group, since spike-specific TCR depth and breadth did not differ between the two schedules. Enrollment into the trials was organized by age into subgroups of 18-55, 56-69 and 70-plus years, and those subgroups contained approximately 150, 30 and 60 TCR-sequenced participants, respectively. A total of over 230 trial participants underwent TCR sequencing, of whom 207 had received two doses of AZD1222 and about 25 had received two doses of the MenACWY control vaccine.

The CDR3 regions of human TCRbeta chains were analyzed by immunosequencing. As for how the authors treated the data: TCRs in the repertoires were matched against a reference library of SARS-CoV-2-specific TCRs that had been generated with the MIRA antigen-specificity platform. Breadth was defined as the fraction of unique TCRs that were SARS-CoV-2-associated, and depth was defined as the fraction of total T cells that were SARS-CoV-2-associated. Using the MIRA data, each spike-specific TCR was mapped to the spike region that the TCR reacts to and placed in a CD4 or CD8 class. Log10-transformed breadth and depth values were compared by one-way ANOVA with Sidak's multiple comparisons tests. TCRdb holds this immuneACCESS table with in-frame rearrangements only. Some clones are missing; in checked studies, unresolved V genes explain under half, and the rest has no known cause. For V, J and clone size, that table is used; D and trimming come from the DNA. Recorded for this sample are about 110,000 clones; approximately 90% of them occurred a single time. The top ten clones comprise 7.5% of the sample.

General conclusions and limits of the study: Because no day 14 peak-response samples were available, the repertoires could be characterized only after the peak T cell response. Conclusions about previously exposed vaccinees are limited, since just 5 to 7 AZD1222 recipients were seropositive for SARS-CoV-2 at baseline. Participants were mostly white British and included more females than males, and it was suggested by the authors that clonal diversity may have been underestimated. After two AZD1222 doses, spike-specific TCR breadth and depth were significantly higher than at day 0 and than in MenACWY recipients. The whole spike protein was spanned by vaccine-associated CD4 TCRs, and dominant responses were seen in regions 160-218 and 743-854. In the small 56-69-year group, the increase in depth fell short of significance, most likely because of low power. Epitopes outside the regions mutated in the B.1.351 and B.1.1.7 variants were reportedly recognized by nearly half of the unique spike-specific TCRs.

The meaning of the sample's time point label: baseline before first vaccination. The vaccinee samples were drawn from two UK trials, COV001 and COV002, one of which was a single-blind randomized controlled phase 2/3 trial testing AZD1222 (ChAdOx1 nCoV-19) in healthy adults. For TCRbeta chain sequencing, PBMC samples were collected from trial participants at day 0 and at day 28 after the second dose. The CDR3 sequence holds 14 residues, the cysteine and phenylalanine included. The only DNA kept is the CDR3, 42 bases in frame from the first base. The germline V gene gives CDR1 as SGHRS and CDR2 as YFSETQ. Trimming costs V 7 bases and J 4 bases, and their ends lie 16 bases apart.

Here the chain combines TRBV5-1 and TRBJ2-3; the D gene is not confidently resolved. The source is an adult in good health. Here the sequenced sample was peripheral blood, taken on day 0 of AZD1222 vaccination. The bases read TGCGCCAGCTCCTCACAGACTCAGGCAGATACGCAGTATTTT. Its translation is CASSSQTQADTQYF.